Sequencing of this TCR beta chain was carried out in a study of OX40 agonist ivuxolimab in advanced cancers. Across the whole study: Patients were treated with intravenous ivuxolimab, dosed at 0.01 to 10 mg/kg and infused every 2 weeks. Melanoma, hepatocellular carcinoma, head and neck or renal cell cancer occurred in dose-escalation patients.

Germline V CDR1 and CDR2: SGDLS, YYNGEE. V lost 4 bases to trimming and J lost 1 base; unmatched junction nucleotides: 8. There are 15 residues in the CDR3. Measured with immunoSEQ multiplex PCR; TCRdb has only the in-frame clones, and not every one. Of 90,000 to 120,000 clones in the sample, roughly 90% were seen once. Autoimmune disease history or systemic immunosuppression meant exclusion. Peripheral blood came from all dose cohorts at three timepoints. The chain uses TRBV9 and TRBJ2-7, with 7 bases identical to TRBD1. This TCR came from an adult with an advanced solid tumor such as melanoma, head and neck, liver or kidney cancer. The sequencing here drew on CD4+ or CD8+ T cells sorted from blood, taken in a trial of the OX40 agonist ivuxolimab. The chain's CDR3 is CASSPTGTVSYEQYF. The CDR3 nucleotides read TGTGCCAGCAGCCCAACTGGGACAGTTTCCTACGAGCAGTACTTC.